Each of the 7 T cell receptor beta chains below was sequenced from the same sample in a study of regulatory T cells in long-lasting Graves disease. The time point: newly diagnosed GD, antithyroid drugs for less than 3 months. PBMC RNA served as the TCR library source. Building of the TCR beta libraries involved iRepertoire HTBI primers and Arm-PCR of CDR3 regions. TCRdb independently ran MiXCR on the multiplex PCR reads; one entry per CDR3 protein. The table lists a few hundred thousand distinct CDR3 sequences, 20% to 25% of them singletons. The specimen comprised peripheral blood mononuclear cells (PBMCs), sampled at new diagnosis, from a patient treated with antithyroid drugs. The receptors come from a female donor with Graves disease.

This clonotype was recorded many times. This chain connects TRBV28 to TRBJ2-5, with TRBD2 matching over 9 bases. The CDR3 runs to 15 residues. Germline V CDR1 and CDR2: MDHEN, SYDVKM. With V trimmed by 4 bases and J by 5 bases, 8 bases remained unmatched. CDR3 in amino acids: CASSSLSGGWETQYF. As DNA, the CDR3 is TGTGCCAGCAGTTCCTTGAGCGGGGGGTGGGAGACCCAGTACTTC.

The sample holds many counts of this clonotype. The CDR3 DNA is TGTGCCAGCTCACCTTCCGTTTCATCACCCCTCCACTTT. Translated, it gives CASSPSVSSPLHF. The chain recombines TRBV18 with TRBJ1-6, with D unresolved. The CDR3 spans 13 residues. CDR1 KGHSH and CDR2 LQKENI come from the germline V gene. V gave up 3 bases and J gave up 10 bases, with 10 bases separating them.

This clonotype came up many times. The chain links TRBV2 to TRBJ2-5, with 8 bases fitting TRBD1. The CDR3 spans 15 residues. CDR1 and CDR2 from the germline V gene are SNHLY and FYNNEI. The J segment lost 4 bases and the V segment lost 4 bases, leaving 8 bases of the junction unmatched. CDR3 loop: CASSVPLGQGETQYF. CDR3 bases: TGTGCCAGCAGTGTTCCCCTCGGACAGGGAGAGACCCAGTACTTC.

This clonotype was observed a few times. The chain is built from TRBV20-1 and TRBJ2-5; TRBD2 matches 10 bases. The V segment lost 5 bases and the J segment 5 bases; nucleotides outside the gene matches: 5. The CDR3 runs 13 residues. CDR1 is DFQATT, CDR2 SNEGSKA, per germline (reference sequence). CDR3 DNA: TGCAGTGCTTCTAGCGGGAGCGGGGAGACCCAGTACTTC. It encodes CSASSGSGETQYF.

This clonotype was detected many times. This chain links TRBV2 with TRBJ2-7, with 8 bases fitting TRBD1. CDR1 SNHLY and CDR2 FYNNEI come from the germline V gene. J lost 4 bases, V lost 7 bases, and 6 bases had no gene match. The CDR3 consists of 13 residues. Written as DNA, the CDR3 is TGTGCCAGCAACAAGGACAGGGCGTACGAGCAGTACTTC. Its protein product is CASNKDRAYEQYF.

This clonotype occurred many times. The rearrangement uses TRBV3-1 and TRBJ2-7, with TRBD2 matching 9 bases. V shed 5 bases, J shed 1 base, and the junction held 12 bases outside the gene matches. Germline lookup yields CDR1 LGHDT and CDR2 YNNKEL (reference sequence). The CDR3 consists of 17 residues. The chain's CDR3 is CASSRNLAGKSSYEQYF. CDR3 nucleotides: TGTGCCAGCAGCAGGAACCTAGCGGGGAAATCTTCCTACGAGCAGTACTTC.

A note on this clonotype: A read error likely explains this, since a far larger clone differs by one base. The chain joins TRBV11-3 to TRBJ2-3, with TRBD1 matching over 7 bases. The CDR3 loop spans 12 amino acids. V lost 5 bases, J lost 8 bases, and 4 bases stayed unmatched. The germline V gene encodes CDR1 SGHNT and CDR2 YENEEA. CDR3 sequence: CASSLDRVTQYF. The CDR3 bases are TGTGCCAGCAGCCTCGACAGGGTTACGCAGTATTTT.